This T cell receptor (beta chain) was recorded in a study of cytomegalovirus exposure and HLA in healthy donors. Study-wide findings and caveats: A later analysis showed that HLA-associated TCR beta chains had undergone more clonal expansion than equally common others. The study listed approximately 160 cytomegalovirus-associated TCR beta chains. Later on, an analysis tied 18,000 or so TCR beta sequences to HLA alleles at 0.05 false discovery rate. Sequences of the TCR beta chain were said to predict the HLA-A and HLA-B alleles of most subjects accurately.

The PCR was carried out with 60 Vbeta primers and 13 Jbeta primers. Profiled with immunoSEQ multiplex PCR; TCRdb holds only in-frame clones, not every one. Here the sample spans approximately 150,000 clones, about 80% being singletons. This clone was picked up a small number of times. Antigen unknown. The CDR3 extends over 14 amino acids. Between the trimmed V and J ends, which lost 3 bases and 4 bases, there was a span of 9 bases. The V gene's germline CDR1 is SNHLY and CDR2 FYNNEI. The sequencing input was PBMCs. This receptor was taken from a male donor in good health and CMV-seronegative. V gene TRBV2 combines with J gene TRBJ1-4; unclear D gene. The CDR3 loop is CASSDGPGNEKLFF. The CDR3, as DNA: TGTGCCAGCAGTGATGGTCCGGGTAATGAAAAACTGTTTTTT.